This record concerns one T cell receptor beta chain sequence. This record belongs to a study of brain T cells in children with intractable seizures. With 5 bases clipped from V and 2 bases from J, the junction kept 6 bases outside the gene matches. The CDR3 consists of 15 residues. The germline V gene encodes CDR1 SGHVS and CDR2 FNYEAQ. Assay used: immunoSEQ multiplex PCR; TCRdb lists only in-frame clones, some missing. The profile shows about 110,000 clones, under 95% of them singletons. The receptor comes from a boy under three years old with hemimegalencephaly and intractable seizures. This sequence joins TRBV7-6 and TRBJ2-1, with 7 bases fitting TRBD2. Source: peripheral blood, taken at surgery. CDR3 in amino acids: CASSPAGLTYNEQFF. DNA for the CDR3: TGTGCCAGCAGCCCAGCGGGACTTACCTACAATGAGCAGTTCTTC.